This T cell receptor (beta chain) was captured in a study of human T cells and chemical hapten exposure. Per the germline V gene, CDR1 is LGHNA and CDR2 is YSLEER. The CDR3 has 13 amino acids. V gave up 1 base and J gave up 4 bases, with 7 bases separating them. The table lists this clonotype with a few counts. Its matching antigen is unknown. The study used a library that attached unique molecular identifiers to individual cDNA molecules. Original data processing: Sample TCR totals centred on a median of approximately 100,000, ranging about 20,000 to 690,600. One entry per CDR3 protein, called by TCRdb with MiXCR from the RACE reads. What appears here as the V and J calls and clone size reflects TCRdb's work, not the paper's. The sample comprises about 79,000 distinct CDR3 sequences, 8.6% of which are singletons, and around 1.6% rests with the top ten. As for time point: healthy volunteer bleed at 6 weeks. Total RNA extraction was carried out from unfractionated whole blood.

Notes on the study in general: Counts of TCRs above 1 in 1000 frequency stayed unchanged with DPC sensitization.

The sequence was obtained from a male donor in good health. Some clones in this sample may be carry-over from other donors' samples. This chain links TRBV4-3 with TRBJ2-5; D remains unclear. The material sequenced was whole blood. The CDR3 bases are TGCGCCAGCAGCCAAGTATTGAGAGAGACCCAGTACTTC. Its translation: CASSQVLRETQYF.